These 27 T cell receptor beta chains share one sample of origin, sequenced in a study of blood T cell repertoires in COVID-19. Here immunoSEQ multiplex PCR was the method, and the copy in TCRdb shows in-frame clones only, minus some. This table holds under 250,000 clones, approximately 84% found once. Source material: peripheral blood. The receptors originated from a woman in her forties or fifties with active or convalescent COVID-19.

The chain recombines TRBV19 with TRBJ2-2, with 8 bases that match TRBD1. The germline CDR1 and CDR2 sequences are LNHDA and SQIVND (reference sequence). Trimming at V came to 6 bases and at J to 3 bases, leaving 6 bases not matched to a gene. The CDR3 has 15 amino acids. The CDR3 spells CASSRTGRHTGELFF. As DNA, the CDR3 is TGTGCCAGTAGCCGGACAGGGCGGCACACCGGGGAGCTGTTTTTT.

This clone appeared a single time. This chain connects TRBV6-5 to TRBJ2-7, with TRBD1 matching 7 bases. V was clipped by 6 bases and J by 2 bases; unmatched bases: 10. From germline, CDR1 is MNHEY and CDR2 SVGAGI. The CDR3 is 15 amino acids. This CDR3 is CASRFNTGAPYEQYF. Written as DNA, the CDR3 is TGTGCCAGCAGGTTCAATACAGGGGCCCCCTACGAGCAGTACTTC.

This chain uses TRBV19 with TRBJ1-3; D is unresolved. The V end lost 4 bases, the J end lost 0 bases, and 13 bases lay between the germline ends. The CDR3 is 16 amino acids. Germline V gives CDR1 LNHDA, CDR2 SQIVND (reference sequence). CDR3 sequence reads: CASSTDNSYSGNTIYF. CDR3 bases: TGTGCCAGTAGTACAGATAACTCCTACTCTGGAAACACCATATATTTT.

CDR3 loop: CASSQGRSKETQYF. Here the CDR3 DNA reads TGCGCCAGCAGCCAAGGTCGGAGTAAAGAGACCCAGTACTTC. This chain connects TRBV4-1 to TRBJ2-5, with D unresolved. Germline V gives CDR1 MGHRA, CDR2 YSYEKL. The length of the CDR3 is 14 residues. The germline V and J ends were trimmed by 1 base and 3 bases, with 9 bases remaining between them.

Written as DNA, the CDR3 is TGTGCCAGCAGTTACCCCGGGACAGCCTATGAAGCTTTCTTT. Its translation: CASSYPGTAYEAFF. V usage is TRBV6-6 and J usage is TRBJ1-1; 7 nucleotides agree with TRBD1. Germline assignment: CDR1 MNHNY and CDR2 SVGAGI (reference sequence). V lost 2 bases to trimming and J lost 7 bases; unmatched junction nucleotides: 7. This CDR3 region has 14 residues.

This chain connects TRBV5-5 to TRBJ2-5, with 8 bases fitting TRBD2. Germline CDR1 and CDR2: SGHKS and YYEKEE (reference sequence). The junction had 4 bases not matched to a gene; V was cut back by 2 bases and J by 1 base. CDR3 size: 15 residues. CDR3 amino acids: CASSFGGRTQETQYF. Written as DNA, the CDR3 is TGTGCCAGCAGCTTCGGCGGGAGGACCCAAGAGACCCAGTACTTC.

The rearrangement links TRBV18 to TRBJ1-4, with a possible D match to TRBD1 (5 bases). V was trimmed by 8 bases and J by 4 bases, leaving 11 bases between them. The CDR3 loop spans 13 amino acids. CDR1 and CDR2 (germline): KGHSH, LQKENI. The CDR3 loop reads CASTGVLNEKLFF. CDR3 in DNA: TGTGCCAGCACGGGGGTCCTTAATGAAAAACTGTTTTTT.

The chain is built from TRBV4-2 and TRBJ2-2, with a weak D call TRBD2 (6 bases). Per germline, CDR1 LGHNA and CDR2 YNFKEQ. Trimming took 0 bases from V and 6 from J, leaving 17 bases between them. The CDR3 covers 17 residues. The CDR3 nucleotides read TGTGCCAGCAGCCAAGATGGCACTCCGGGGGAGGCCGGGGAGCTGTTTTTT. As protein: CASSQDGTPGEAGELFF.

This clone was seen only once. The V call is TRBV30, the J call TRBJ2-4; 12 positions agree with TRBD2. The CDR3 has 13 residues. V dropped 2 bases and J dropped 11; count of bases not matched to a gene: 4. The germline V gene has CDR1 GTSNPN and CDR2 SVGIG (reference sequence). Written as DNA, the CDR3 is TGTGCCTGGAGTCCGGGACTAGCGGGTGTTCAGTACTTC. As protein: CAWSPGLAGVQYF.

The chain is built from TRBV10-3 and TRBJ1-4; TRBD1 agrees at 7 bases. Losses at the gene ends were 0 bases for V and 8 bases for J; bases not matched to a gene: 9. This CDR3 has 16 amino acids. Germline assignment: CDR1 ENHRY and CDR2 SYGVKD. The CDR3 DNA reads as TGTGCCATCAGTGAGTCCGACAGGGCCTATCCCGAAAAACTGTTTTTT. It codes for CAISESDRAYPEKLFF.

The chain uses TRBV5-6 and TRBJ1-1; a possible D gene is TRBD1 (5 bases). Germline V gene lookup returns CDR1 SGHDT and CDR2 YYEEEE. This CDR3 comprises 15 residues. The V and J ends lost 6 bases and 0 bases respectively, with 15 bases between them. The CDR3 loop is CASTSGGAMNTEAFF. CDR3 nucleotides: TGTGCCAGCACCTCGGGAGGGGCTATGAACACTGAAGCTTTCTTT.

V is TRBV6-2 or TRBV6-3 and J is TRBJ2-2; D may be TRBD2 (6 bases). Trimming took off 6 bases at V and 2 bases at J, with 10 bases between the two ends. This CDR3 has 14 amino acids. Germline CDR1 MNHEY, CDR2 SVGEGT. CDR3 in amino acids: CASSRDFNTGELFF. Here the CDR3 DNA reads TGTGCCAGCAGCCGGGACTTTAACACCGGGGAGCTGTTTTTT.

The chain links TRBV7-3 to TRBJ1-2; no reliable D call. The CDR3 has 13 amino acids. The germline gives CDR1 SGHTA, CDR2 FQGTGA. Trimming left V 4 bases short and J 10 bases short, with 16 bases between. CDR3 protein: CASSYSLTGPYTF. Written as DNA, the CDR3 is TGTGCCAGCAGCTACTCGTTGACGGGTCCCTACACCTTC.

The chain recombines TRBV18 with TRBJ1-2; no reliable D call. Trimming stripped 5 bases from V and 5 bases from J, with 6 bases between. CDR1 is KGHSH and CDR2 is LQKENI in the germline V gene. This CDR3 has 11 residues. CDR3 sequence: CASSSSYGYTF. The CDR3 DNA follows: TGTGCCAGCTCATCGTCTTATGGCTACACCTTC.

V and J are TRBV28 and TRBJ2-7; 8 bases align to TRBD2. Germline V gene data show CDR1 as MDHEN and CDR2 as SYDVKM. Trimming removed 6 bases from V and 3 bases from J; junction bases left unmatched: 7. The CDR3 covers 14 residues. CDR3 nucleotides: TGTGCCAGCAGCCGAAGACTAGCGAGCTACGAGCAGTACTTC. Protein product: CASSRRLASYEQYF.

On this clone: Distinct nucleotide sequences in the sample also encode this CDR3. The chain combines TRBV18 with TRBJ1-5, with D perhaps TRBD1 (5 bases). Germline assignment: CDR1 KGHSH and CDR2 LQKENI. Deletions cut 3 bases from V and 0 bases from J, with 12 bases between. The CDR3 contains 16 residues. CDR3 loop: CASSPTTEDSNQPQHF. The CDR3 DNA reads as TGTGCCAGCTCACCCACGACAGAAGATAGCAATCAGCCCCAGCATTTT.

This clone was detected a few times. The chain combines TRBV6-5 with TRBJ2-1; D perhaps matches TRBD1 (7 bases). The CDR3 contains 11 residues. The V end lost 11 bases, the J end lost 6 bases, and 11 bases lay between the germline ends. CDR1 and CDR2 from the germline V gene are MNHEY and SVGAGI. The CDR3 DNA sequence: TGTGCCGGGGGGACAGTCAATGAGCAGTTCTTC. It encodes CAGGTVNEQFF.

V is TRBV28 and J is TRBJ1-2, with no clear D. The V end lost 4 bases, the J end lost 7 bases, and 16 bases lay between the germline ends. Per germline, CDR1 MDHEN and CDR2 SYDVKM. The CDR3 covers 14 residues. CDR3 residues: CASSSPVLWSGYTF. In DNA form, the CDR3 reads TGTGCCAGCAGTTCCCCAGTTCTCTGGTCTGGCTACACCTTC.

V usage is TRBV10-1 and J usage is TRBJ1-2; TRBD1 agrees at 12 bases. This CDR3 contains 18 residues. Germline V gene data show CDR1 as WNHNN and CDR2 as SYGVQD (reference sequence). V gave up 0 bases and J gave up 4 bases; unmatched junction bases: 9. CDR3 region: CASSESGDRGRLPYGYTF. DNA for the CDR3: TGCGCCAGCAGTGAGTCAGGGGACAGGGGGCGCCTCCCCTATGGCTACACCTTC.

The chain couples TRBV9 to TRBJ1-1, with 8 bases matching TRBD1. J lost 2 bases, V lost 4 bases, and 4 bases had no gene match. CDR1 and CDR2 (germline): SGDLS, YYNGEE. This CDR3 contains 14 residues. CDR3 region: CASSLDRGNTEAFF. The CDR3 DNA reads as TGTGCCAGCAGCTTAGACAGGGGAAACACTGAAGCTTTCTTT.

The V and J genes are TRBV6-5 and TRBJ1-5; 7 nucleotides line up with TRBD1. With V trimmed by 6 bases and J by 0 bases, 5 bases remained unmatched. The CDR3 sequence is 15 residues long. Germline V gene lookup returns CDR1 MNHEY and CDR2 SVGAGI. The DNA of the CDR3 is TGTGCCAGCAGGAAAGACAGGGATAGCAATCAGCCCCAGCATTTT. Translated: CASRKDRDSNQPQHF.

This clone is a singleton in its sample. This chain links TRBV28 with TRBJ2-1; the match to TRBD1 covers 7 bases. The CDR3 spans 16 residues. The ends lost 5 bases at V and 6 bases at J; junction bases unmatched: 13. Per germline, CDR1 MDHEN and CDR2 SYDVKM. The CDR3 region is CASSLVSGAGGNEQFF. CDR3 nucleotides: TGTGCCAGCAGTCTCGTGTCCGGGGCAGGGGGCAATGAGCAGTTCTTC.

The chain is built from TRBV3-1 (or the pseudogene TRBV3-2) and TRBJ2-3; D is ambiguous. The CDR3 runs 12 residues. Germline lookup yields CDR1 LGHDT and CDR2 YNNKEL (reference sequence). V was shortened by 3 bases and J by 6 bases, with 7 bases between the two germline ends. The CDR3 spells CASSHRQDTQYF. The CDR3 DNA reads TGTGCCAGCAGCCACAGGCAGGATACGCAGTATTTT.

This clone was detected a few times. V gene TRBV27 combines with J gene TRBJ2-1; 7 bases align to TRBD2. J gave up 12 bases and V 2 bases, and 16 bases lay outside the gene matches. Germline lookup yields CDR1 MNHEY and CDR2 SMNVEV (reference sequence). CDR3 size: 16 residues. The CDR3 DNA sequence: TGTGCCAGCAGTTTAACGCCTAGCGGTGGGGACCAGGGGCAGTTCTTC. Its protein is CASSLTPSGGDQGQFF.

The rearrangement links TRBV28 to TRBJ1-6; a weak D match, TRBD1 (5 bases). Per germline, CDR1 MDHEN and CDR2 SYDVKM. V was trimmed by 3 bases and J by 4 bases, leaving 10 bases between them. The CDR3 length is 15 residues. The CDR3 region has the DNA TGTGCCAGCAGTTTCAGTCGACAGTATAATTCACCCCTCCACTTT. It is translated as CASSFSRQYNSPLHF. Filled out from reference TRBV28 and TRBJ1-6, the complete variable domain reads DVKVTQSSRYLVKRTGEKVFLECVQDMDHENMFWYRQDPGLGLRLIYFSYDVKMKEKGDIPEGYSVSREKKERFSLILESASTNQTSMYLCASSFSRQYNSPLHFGNGTRLTVT.

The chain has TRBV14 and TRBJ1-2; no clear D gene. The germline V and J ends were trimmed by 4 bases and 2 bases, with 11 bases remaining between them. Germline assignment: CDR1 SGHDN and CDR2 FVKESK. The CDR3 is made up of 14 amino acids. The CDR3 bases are TGTGCCAGCAGCCCCTTCGGAGGGAACTATGGCTACACCTTC. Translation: CASSPFGGNYGYTF.

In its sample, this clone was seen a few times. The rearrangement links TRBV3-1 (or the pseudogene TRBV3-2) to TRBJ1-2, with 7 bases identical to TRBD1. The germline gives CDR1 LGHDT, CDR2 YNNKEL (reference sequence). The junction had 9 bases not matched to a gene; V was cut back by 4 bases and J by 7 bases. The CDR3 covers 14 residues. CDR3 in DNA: TGTGCCAGCAGCCTTTACAGGGGAGTGGGTGGCTACACCTTC. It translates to CASSLYRGVGGYTF.